This T cell receptor (beta chain) was sequenced during a study of blood T cell repertoires in COVID-19. Authors' methods: Reference gene primer amplification gave nucleated cell count estimates. Sequencing was performed with immunoSEQ multiplex PCR; in TCRdb, only in-frame clones are kept and a portion is missing. V, J and clone size were drawn from that table, and D and trimming were deduced from the DNA. The table has more than 50,000 clones, about 80% seen once. CDR1 is MNHEY, CDR2 SVGEGT, per germline. Trimming took off 1 base at V and 3 bases at J, with 6 bases between the two ends. The CDR3 length is 13 residues.

The V gene is TRBV6-2 or TRBV6-3, the J gene TRBJ1-2; D gene unclear. The clonotype was recovered from a human donor in a cohort sampled during active COVID-19. What was sequenced was peripheral blood. This CDR3 reads CASSYLGDYGYTF. CDR3 DNA sequence: TGTGCCAGCAGTTACTTGGGAGACTATGGCTACACCTTC.